The rows below give T cell receptor beta chains drawn from one sample of a study of neoadjuvant anti-PD-1 for oral cavity cancer. Assay used: immunoSEQ multiplex PCR; TCRdb lists only in-frame clones, some missing. The table includes 84,000 or so clones, 84% detected once. The sample was PBMCs, taken before nivolumab (anti-PD-1) treatment. The receptors shown here come from a person aged 40 to 85 with oral cavity squamous cell carcinoma. The CDR3 runs from the conserved cysteine through the conserved F or W. The D gene is left open where the match is weak. Size is stated for part of the rows, as once, few or many counts, or as a class when the clone is expanded.

>TRBD1|TRBJ2-1|NA|TRBV19
TGTGCCAGTAGAGGGACAGGGGGCCTCTACAATGAGCAGTTCTTC
CASRGTGGLYNEQFF
>NA|TRBJ1-2|NA|TRBV2
TGTGCCAGCAGTCCGGGACCAACCGCGAGCGGCTACACCTTC
CASSPGPTASGYTF
>TRBD1|TRBJ2-3|NA|TRBV4-1
TGCGCCAGCAGCCAAGAGAGACAGGGAACAGATACGCAGTATTTT
CASSQERQGTDTQYF
>NA|TRBJ2-7|NA|TRBV7-3
TGTGCCAGCAGCCCAGACCAGTCGGTCGAGCAGTACTTC
CASSPDQSVEQYF
>TRBD1|TRBJ1-5|NA|TRBV6-1
TGTGCCAGCAGAAACAGGGGCGTAGGACAGCCCCAGCATTTT
CASRNRGVGQPQHF
>NA|TRBJ1-1|NA|TRBV11-2
TGTGCCAGCAGTCGCCGATCCGGGTCCAACACTGAAGCTTTCTTT
CASSRRSGSNTEAFF
>NA|TRBJ2-7|NA|TRBV7-2
TGTGCCAGCAGGGCGGAGGGGCAGGGGGCCTACGAGCAGTACTTC
CASRAEGQGAYEQYF
>NA|TRBJ2-7|few|TRBV19
TGTGCCAGTAGCATTAAAAAACAGGGTAACTACGAGCAGTACTTC
CASSIKKQGNYEQYF
>NA|TRBJ2-1|NA|TRBV5-1
TGCGCCAGTCAGATAGCGAACGGTTATGATGAGCAGTTCTTC
CASQIANGYDEQFF
>NA|TRBJ2-1|NA|TRBV10-1
TGCGCCAGCAGTACGGGAGTCAACAATGAGCAGTTCTTC
CASSTGVNNEQFF